This TCR beta chain was documented in a study of chemoradiotherapy in HPV16-positive cancers. Study-level results: For HPV16-positive patients, expanding HPV-responsive T cells associated with longer recurrence-free survival. During treatment, candidate HPV-specific clones and E7-related motifs expanded in tumor.

Profiled with immunoSEQ multiplex PCR; TCRdb holds only in-frame clones, not every one. This sample has about 29,000 clones; 93% occur once, and the top ten carry about a sixth. CDR3 length: 13 amino acids. J was trimmed by 5 bases and V by 2 bases; bases with no gene match: 2. Germline V gene sequence: CDR1 KGHSH, CDR2 LQKENI. This clone is a singleton in its sample. Its target is not known. Other nucleotide sequences from this sample produce the same CDR3. The origin of this receptor is a human donor with HPV-associated anogenital cancer. Sequenced here: blood, sampled from a patient who underwent chemoradiotherapy. The chain has TRBV18 and TRBJ1-1, with 7 bases matching TRBD1. The CDR3 spells CASSPDRDTEAFF. CDR3 DNA sequence: TGTGCCAGCTCACCAGACAGGGATACTGAAGCTTTCTTT.